This T cell receptor (beta chain) stems from a study of blood T cell repertoires in COVID-19. Study summary: Samples taken during acute and convalescent COVID-19 were collected in the United States, Italy and Spain. Nucleic acid was either cDNA or gDNA, and it came from T cells, B-cell-depleted T cells, or PBMCs.

This CDR3 is built from 10 residues. Germline assignment: CDR1 DFQATT and CDR2 SNEGSKA (reference sequence). V was shortened by 7 bases and J by 8 bases, with 9 bases between the two germline ends. As originally analysed: Using reference gene primer amplification, nucleated cell counts were estimated. The table came from immunoSEQ multiplex PCR; TCRdb's copy has only in-frame clones and leaves some out. V, J and clone size are taken as reported in that table, and D and trimming were inferred from the DNA itself. Here the sample spans about 110,000 clones, just over 85% being singletons. This clonotype originated in a human donor in a cohort sampled during active COVID-19. This chain uses TRBV20-1 with TRBJ1-5; D is ambiguous. The sample was peripheral blood. In DNA, the CDR3 is TGCAGTGACCCCTCGGAGCCCCAGCATTTT. Its translation: CSDPSEPQHF.